The sequence of this TCR beta chain was determined in a study of T-cell reconstitution after alpha-beta-depleted transplantation in children. Study-wide points: Roughly two months post-transplant, alpha-beta T cells reportedly originated from several hundred graft clones that had expanded. At the one-year point after transplant, T-cell counts and TCRbeta diversity were found to come mostly from T cells that had been newly produced. TCRbeta diversity was high at day 60 in some patients (a result of surviving recipient T cells and thymic progenitors).

A few counts support this clonotype. The antigen remains unidentified. For TCRbeta, the library was prepared with unique molecular identifiers. TCRdb recomputed calls from the PCR reads with MiXCR, one row per CDR3 protein. Seen here are about 540,000 distinct CDR3 sequences, 25% to 30% observed once, and the top ten hold 35% to 40%. V was cut by 4 bases and J by 6 bases, with 13 bases left in between. Germline V gene sequence: CDR1 ENHRY, CDR2 SYGVKD. CDR3 length equals 14 residues. V and J are TRBV10-3 and TRBJ1-5; no definite D call. The clonotype originates from a boy in the first two years of life with Wiskott-Aldrich syndrome, due to receive a stem cell transplant. Sample: PBMCs, taken before TCRalphabeta/CD19-depleted stem cell transplant. CDR3 in DNA: TGTGCCATCAGTGGGACCCCGGTAGGTCAGCCCCAGCATTTT. Translation gives CAISGTPVGQPQHF.